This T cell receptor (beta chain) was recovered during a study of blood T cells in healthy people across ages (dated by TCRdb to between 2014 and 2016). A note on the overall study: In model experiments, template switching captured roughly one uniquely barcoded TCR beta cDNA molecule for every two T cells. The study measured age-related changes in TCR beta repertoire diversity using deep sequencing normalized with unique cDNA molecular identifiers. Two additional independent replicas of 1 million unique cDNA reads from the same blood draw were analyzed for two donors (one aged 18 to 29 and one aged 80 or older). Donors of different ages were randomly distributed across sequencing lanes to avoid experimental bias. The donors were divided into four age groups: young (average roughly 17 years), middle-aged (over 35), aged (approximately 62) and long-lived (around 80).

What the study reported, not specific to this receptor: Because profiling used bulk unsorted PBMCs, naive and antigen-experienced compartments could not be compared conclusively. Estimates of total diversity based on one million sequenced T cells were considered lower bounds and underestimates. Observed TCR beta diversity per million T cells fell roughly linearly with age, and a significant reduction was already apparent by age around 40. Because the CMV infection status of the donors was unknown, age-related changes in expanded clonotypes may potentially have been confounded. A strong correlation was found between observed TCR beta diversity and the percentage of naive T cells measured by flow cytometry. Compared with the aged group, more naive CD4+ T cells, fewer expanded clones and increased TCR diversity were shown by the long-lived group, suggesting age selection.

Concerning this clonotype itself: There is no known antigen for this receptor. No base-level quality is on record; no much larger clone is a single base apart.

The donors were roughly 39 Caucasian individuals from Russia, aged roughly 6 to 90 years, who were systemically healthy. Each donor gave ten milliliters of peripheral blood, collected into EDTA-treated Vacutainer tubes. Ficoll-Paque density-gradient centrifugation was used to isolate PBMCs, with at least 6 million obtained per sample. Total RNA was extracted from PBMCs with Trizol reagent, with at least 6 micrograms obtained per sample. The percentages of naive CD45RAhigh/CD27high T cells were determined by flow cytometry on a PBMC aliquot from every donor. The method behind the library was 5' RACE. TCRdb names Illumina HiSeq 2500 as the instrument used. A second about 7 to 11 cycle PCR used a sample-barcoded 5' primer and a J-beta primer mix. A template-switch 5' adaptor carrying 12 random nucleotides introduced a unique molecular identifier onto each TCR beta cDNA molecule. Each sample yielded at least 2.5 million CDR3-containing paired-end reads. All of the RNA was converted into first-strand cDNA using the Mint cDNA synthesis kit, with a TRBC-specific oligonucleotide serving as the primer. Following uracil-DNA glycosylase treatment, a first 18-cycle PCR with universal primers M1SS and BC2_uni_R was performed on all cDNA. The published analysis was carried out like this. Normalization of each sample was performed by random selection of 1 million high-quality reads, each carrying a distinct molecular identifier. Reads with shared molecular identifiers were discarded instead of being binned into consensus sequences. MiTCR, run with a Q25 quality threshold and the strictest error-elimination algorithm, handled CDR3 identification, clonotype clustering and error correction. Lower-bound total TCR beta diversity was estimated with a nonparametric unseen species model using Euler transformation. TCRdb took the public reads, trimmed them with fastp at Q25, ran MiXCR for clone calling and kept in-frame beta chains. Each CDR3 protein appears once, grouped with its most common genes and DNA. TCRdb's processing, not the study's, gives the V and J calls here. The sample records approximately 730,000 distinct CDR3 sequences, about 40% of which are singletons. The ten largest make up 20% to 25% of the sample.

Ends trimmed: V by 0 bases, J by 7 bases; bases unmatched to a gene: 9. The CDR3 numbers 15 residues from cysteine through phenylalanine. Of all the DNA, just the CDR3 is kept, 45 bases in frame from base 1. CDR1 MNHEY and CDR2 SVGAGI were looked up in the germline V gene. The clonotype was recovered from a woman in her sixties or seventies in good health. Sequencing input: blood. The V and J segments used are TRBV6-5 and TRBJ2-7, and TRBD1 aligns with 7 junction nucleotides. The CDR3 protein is CASSYSRDSIKEQYF. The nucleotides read TGTGCCAGCAGTTACTCAAGGGACAGTATTAAGGAGCAGTACTTC.